The clone carrying this TCR beta chain has just a few counts. Its antigen is as yet unknown. These data belong to a study of cytomegalovirus exposure and HLA in healthy donors. General study points: Analyses of presence/absence relied on an assumption of roughly uniform sequencing depth across donors. Later on, an analysis tied over 15,000 TCR beta sequences to HLA alleles at 0.05 false discovery rate. TCR beta V segments were, for the most part, productive about 87% or about 30% of the time in an earlier analysis.

The V gene end was trimmed by 6 bases and the J gene end by 10 bases; junction bases not matched to a gene: 11. CDR1 is MNHEY, CDR2 SMNVEV, per germline (reference sequence). There are 15 residues in the CDR3. The PCR contained 60 Vbeta and 13 Jbeta primers. Assay used: immunoSEQ multiplex PCR; TCRdb lists only in-frame clones, some missing. This sample has roughly 140,000 clones, with roughly 80% found just once. Sequencing was performed on PBMCs. The TCR was taken from a woman between 40 and 55 years old in good health and CMV-seropositive. The chain links TRBV27 to TRBJ2-1; 11 bases match TRBD2. CDR3 nucleotides: TGTGCCAGCAGCCTTACTAGCGGGGGATCGCGAGAGCAGTTCTTC. It yields the protein CASSLTSGGSREQFF.